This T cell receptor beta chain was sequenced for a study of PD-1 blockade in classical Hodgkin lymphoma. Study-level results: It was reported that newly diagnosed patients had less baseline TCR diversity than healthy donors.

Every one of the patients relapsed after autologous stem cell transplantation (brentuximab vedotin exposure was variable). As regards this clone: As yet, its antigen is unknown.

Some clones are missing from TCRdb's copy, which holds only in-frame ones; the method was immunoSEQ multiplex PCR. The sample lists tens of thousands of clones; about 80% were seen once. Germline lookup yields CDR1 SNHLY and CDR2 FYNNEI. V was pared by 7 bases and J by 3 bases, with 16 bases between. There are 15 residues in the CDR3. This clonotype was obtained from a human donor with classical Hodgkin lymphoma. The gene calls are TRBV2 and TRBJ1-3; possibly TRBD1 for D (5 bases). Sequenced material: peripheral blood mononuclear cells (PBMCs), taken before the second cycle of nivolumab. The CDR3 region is CASTGWGKDGNTIYF. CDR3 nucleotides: TGTGCCAGCACGGGGTGGGGGAAAGATGGAAACACCATATATTTT.